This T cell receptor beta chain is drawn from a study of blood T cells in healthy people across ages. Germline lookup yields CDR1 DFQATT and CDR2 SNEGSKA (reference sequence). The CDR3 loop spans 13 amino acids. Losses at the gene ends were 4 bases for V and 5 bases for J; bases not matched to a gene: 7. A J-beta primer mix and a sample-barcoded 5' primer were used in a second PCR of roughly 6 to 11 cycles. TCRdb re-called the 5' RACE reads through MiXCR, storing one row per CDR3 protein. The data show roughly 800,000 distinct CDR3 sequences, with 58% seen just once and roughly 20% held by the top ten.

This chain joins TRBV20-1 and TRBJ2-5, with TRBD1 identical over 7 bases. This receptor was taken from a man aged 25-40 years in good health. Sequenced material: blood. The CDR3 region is CSATRTGWETQYF. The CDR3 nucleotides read TGCAGTGCTACCAGGACAGGTTGGGAGACCCAGTACTTC.